A selection of T cell receptor beta chains follows, all from one sample in a study of shared clonotypes between healthy human individuals. Produced via immunoSEQ multiplex PCR; TCRdb's table is partial and in-frame only. This table holds about 320,000 clones, more than 75% found once. The sequenced sample consisted of memory CD8+ T cells sorted from blood. These receptors were obtained from a man between 18 and 29 years old in good health. Both conserved end residues are part of each CDR3. A D gene is named only where the DNA matches it firmly. Not every row has a clone size; where given, it reads once, few, many or a size class.

>NA|TRBV5-1|TRBJ2-7|NA
CASSLGAGEISYEQYF
TGCGCCAGCAGCTTGGGAGCCGGGGAGATCTCCTACGAGCAGTACTTC
>many|TRBV6-5|TRBJ1-1|NA
CASSYVGMNTEAFF
TGTGCCAGCAGTTACGTGGGCATGAACACTGAAGCTTTCTTT
>NA|TRBV30|TRBJ2-7|NA
CAWQGLPAEQYF
TGTGCCTGGCAGGGGTTGCCGGCCGAGCAGTACTTC
>NA|TRBV6-1|TRBJ2-2|TRBD1
CASSATGVTGELFF
TGTGCCAGCAGCGCCACAGGGGTCACCGGGGAGCTGTTTTTT
>NA|TRBV9|TRBJ2-2|TRBD2
CASSVTIAGTGTGELFF
TGTGCCAGCAGCGTGACAATAGCGGGGACGGGCACCGGGGAGCTGTTTTTT
>once|TRBV9|TRBJ2-3|TRBD2
CASSVRGDLAGGTDTQYF
TGTGCCAGCAGCGTTCGGGGAGACCTAGCGGGAGGCACAGATACGCAGTATTTT
>NA|TRBV13|TRBJ2-3|NA
CASRRTINGADTQYF
TGTGCCAGCAGGCGTACTATCAACGGGGCAGATACGCAGTATTTT
>NA|TRBV19|TRBJ1-1|NA
CASYLGTEAFF
TGTGCCTCCTACTTAGGAACTGAAGCTTTCTTT
>once|TRBV7-2|TRBJ2-7|TRBD2
CASSFLAGGDEQYF
TGTGCCAGCAGCTTTTTAGCGGGAGGGGACGAGCAGTACTTC
>NA|TRBV6-1|TRBJ2-1|NA
CASRVQGHTGVF
TGTGCCAGCAGAGTACAGGGACACACGGGGGTCTTC
>NA|TRBV5-6|TRBJ2-3|NA
CASSLDVAGRRTDTQYF
TGTGCCAGCAGCTTGGACGTGGCAGGGAGGCGTACAGATACGCAGTATTTT
>NA|TRBV15|TRBJ2-7|TRBD1
CATSREWDRGVYEQYF
TGTGCCACCAGCAGAGAATGGGACAGGGGCGTTTACGAGCAGTACTTC
>NA|TRBV6-5|TRBJ2-7|TRBD1
CASSYGGTGGSYEQYF
TGTGCCAGCAGTTACGGGGGGACAGGAGGCTCCTACGAGCAGTACTTC
>NA|TRBV7-2|TRBJ2-5|TRBD2
CASSGLVIIDLETQYF
TGTGCCAGCAGCGGACTAGTTATTATCGATTTAGAGACCCAGTACTTC
>NA|TRBV6-1|TRBJ2-7|NA
CASSEAPGAYEQYF
TGTGCCAGCAGTGAAGCGCCAGGGGCGTACGAGCAGTACTTC
>NA|TRBV7-9|TRBJ2-7|TRBD1
CASSLGTGVSYEQYF
TGTGCCAGCAGCTTAGGCACAGGGGTCTCCTACGAGCAGTACTTC
>few|TRBV30|TRBJ1-2|NA
CAWSTGTMDGYTF
TGTGCCTGGTCGACCGGGACAATGGATGGCTACACCTTC
>NA|TRBV27|TRBJ2-1|TRBD1
CATSGQGRDLVHNEQFF
TGTGCCACATCGGGACAGGGGAGAGACTTGGTCCACAATGAGCAGTTCTTC
>NA|TRBV7-9|TRBJ2-1|TRBD1
CASRGQGAKYNEQFF
TGTGCCAGCAGAGGACAGGGGGCGAAATACAATGAGCAGTTCTTC
>NA|TRBV4-1|TRBJ1-1|NA
CASSPPKGRAHTEAFF
TGCGCCAGCAGCCCACCCAAGGGACGGGCGCATACTGAAGCTTTCTTT